This T cell receptor (beta chain) is drawn from a study of Ad26.COV2.S vaccination and SARS-CoV-2 variants. In the study overall: The study gave Ad26.COV2.S intramuscularly, once or twice 56 days apart. Study-level points and caveats: Ad26.COV2.S recipients had broader spike-specific TCRs (P = 0.0014). The TCR-based breadth and depth measures might underestimate overall T cell responses.

The germline V gene has CDR1 SGHRS and CDR2 YFSETQ. V lost 4 bases to trimming and J lost 6 bases; unmatched junction nucleotides: 5. CDR3 length: 14 residues. As to this clone: The antigen remains unidentified.

The treatment is: some 20 received Ad26.COV2.S at low or high dose, single or two shots; 5 received placebo; per-sample allocation not given. The investigators took samples on day 63 after the first vaccine or placebo injection. Clones were sequenced by immunoSEQ multiplex PCR, and TCRdb holds only the in-frame ones, with some missing. The sample has approximately 420,000 clones; approximately 90% are singletons. The starting material was peripheral blood, obtained in a trial of Ad26.COV2.S vaccine versus placebo. This sequence was found in a person between 18 and 65 years old who received the Ad26.COV2.S COVID-19 vaccine or a placebo. The rearrangement uses TRBV5-1 and TRBJ2-2, with 8 positions matching TRBD1. The CDR3 region is CASSQQGAPGELFF. The CDR3 DNA reads TGCGCCAGCAGCCAGCAGGGGGCTCCCGGGGAGCTGTTTTTT.